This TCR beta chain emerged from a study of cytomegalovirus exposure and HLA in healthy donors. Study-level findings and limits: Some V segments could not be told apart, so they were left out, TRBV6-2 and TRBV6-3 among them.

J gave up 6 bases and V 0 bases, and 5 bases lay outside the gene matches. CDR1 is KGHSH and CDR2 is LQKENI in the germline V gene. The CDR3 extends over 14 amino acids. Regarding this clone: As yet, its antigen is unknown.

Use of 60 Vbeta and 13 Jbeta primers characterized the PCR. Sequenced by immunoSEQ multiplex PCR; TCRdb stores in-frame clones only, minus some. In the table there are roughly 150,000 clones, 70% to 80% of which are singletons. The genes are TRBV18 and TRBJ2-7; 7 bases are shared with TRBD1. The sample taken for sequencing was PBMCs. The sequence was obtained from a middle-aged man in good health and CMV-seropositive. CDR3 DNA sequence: TGTGCCAGCTCACCACCGACAGGGCCCTGCGAGCAGTACTTC. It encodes CASSPPTGPCEQYF.